This T cell receptor (beta chain) was profiled in a study of shared clonotypes between healthy human individuals. Sequencing was performed with immunoSEQ multiplex PCR; in TCRdb, only in-frame clones are kept and a portion is missing. Here the sample spans 1.6 million or so clones, about 98.5% being singletons. The clonotype comes from a man between 25 and 39 years old in good health. The material sequenced was naive CD4+ T cells sorted from blood. Noted subset: CD45RA+ positively selected.

CDR3 DNA: TGTGCCAGCAGCTATGATAGCGGGAGCTCCTACAATGAGCAGTTCTTC. The encoded protein is CASSYDSGSSYNEQFF. The V gene is TRBV11-2, the J gene TRBJ2-1, with TRBD2 matching over 9 bases. Germline loops: CDR1 SGHAT, CDR2 FQNNGV. There are 16 residues in the CDR3. The ends lost 4 bases at V and 0 bases at J; junction bases unmatched: 4.